Detailed here is one T cell receptor beta chain. This sample was included in a study of T-cell reconstitution after alpha-beta-depleted transplantation in children. Preparation of the TCRbeta library involved a method that used unique molecular identifiers. TCRdb reprocessed the PCR reads with MiXCR, giving one entry per CDR3 protein. There are about half a million distinct CDR3 sequences in the sample; around an eighth occur only once, and about 5.6% lies in the top ten. The sample in question was PBMCs from the stem cell graft donor, obtained from the stem cell graft. The clonotype comes from a human donor who donated a stem cell graft to a child with combined immunodeficiency.

The chain's CDR3 is CASSLVPGHEQFF. The CDR3 bases are TGTGCCAGCAGCTTAGTCCCAGGCCACGAGCAGTTCTTC. The chain employs TRBV7-2 and TRBJ2-1; no clear D gene. V lost 1 base, J lost 10 bases, and 11 bases lay in between. This CDR3 spans 13 amino acids. CDR1 SGHTA and CDR2 FQGNSA come from the germline V gene.